The 5 T cell receptor beta chains listed next were all sequenced from one sample in a study of T cells in Graves' hyperthyroidism and ophthalmopathy. TCR beta CDR3 sequences were amplified from RNA transcripts. Carried out on the TCR CDR3, a first-round RT-PCR used the HTBI primer set. TCRdb fed the multiplex PCR reads into MiXCR, producing one record per CDR3 protein. The table records approximately 640,000 distinct CDR3 sequences, around 16% of them present only once. The specimen sequenced was blood. The receptors here all came from a woman under 40 with Graves' hyperthyroidism.

This clonotype has just a few counts. The gene calls are TRBV25-1 and TRBJ1-5; 7 positions agree with TRBD1. Germline CDR1 and CDR2: MGHDK and SYGVNS. Germline trimming cut 1 base from V and 3 bases from J; bases unmatched to any gene: 9. The CDR3 runs to 17 residues. In DNA, the CDR3 is TGTGCCAGCAGTGAATTCGGGACAGAACCCACCAATCAGCCCCAGCATTTT. It is translated as CASSEFGTEPTNQPQHF. The full variable domain, completed using reference TRBV25-1 and TRBJ1-5, is EADIYQTPRYLVIGTGKKITLECSQTMGHDKMYWYQQDPGMELHLIHYSYGVNSTEKGDLSSESTVSRIRTEHFPLTLESARPSHTSQYLCASSEFGTEPTNQPQHFGDGTRLSIL.

This clonotype came up many times. The CDR3 reads CASSQLGPTSPLHF. In nucleotides, the CDR3 is TGTGCCAGCAGCCAACTCGGTCCCACCTCACCCCTCCACTTT. V is TRBV12-3 or TRBV12-4 and J is TRBJ1-6; no clear D gene. V lost 6 bases and J 10 bases, leaving 16 bases between the germline ends. The CDR3 length is 14 residues.

The chain links TRBV7-9 to TRBJ1-1; 7 bases match TRBD1. The junction had 12 bases not matched to a gene; V was cut back by 8 bases and J by 0 bases. The CDR3 is 16 amino acids. Germline V CDR1 and CDR2: SEHNR, FQNEAQ (reference sequence). The CDR3 DNA is TGTGCCAGCGCCCCCGGGACAGATTTAATGAACACTGAAGCTTTCTTT. This sequence encodes CASAPGTDLMNTEAFF.

This clonotype showed up many times. The chain couples TRBV2 to TRBJ2-7; D is possibly TRBD1 or TRBD2 (5 bases each). CDR1 and CDR2 (germline): SNHLY, FYNNEI. V lost 4 bases to trimming and J lost 3 bases, with 7 bases between them. The CDR3 length is 12 residues. The DNA of the CDR3 is TGTGCCAGCAGTGTGGGGGACTACGAGCAGTACTTC. Its translation: CASSVGDYEQYF. Complete variable domain (other parts from reference TRBV2 and TRBJ2-7): EPEVTQTPSHQVTQMGQEVILRCVPISNHLYFYWYRQILGQKVEFLVSFYNNEISEKSEIFDDQFSVERPDGSNFTLKIRSTKLEDSAMYFCASSVGDYEQYFGPGTRLTVT.

This clonotype showed up many times. The chain is built from TRBV29-1 and TRBJ2-7; D possibly corresponds to TRBD2 (6 bases). The length of the CDR3 is 12 residues. Germline V gene sequence: CDR1 SQVTM, CDR2 ANQGSEA. V lost 3 bases and J 6 bases, leaving 12 bases between the germline ends. The CDR3 DNA is TGCAGCGTTGAGGAGGGATGGGGCGAGCAGTACTTC. Translating gives CSVEEGWGEQYF.